These T cell receptor beta chains were read from a single sample in a study of siplizumab effects on memory and regulatory T cells. Method: immunoSEQ multiplex PCR; TCRdb's copy keeps in-frame clones and lacks some. The sample yields 45,000 to 50,000 clones, roughly nine tenths seen once. What was sequenced was naive CD8+ T cells sorted from blood. These TCRs come from a human donor in good health. The CDR3 runs from the conserved cysteine through the conserved F or W. A D gene is named only where the DNA matches it firmly. Size is stated for part of the rows, as once, few or many counts, or as a class when the clone is expanded.

V: TRBV10-3; J: TRBJ2-3; size: NA; D: TRBD1; DNA: TGTGCCATCAGTGCGACAGGGGGCTTAGATACGCAGTATTTT; CDR3: CAISATGGLDTQYF
V: TRBV19; J: TRBJ2-7; size: few; D: TRBD1; DNA: TGTGCCAGTAGTCCTGGACAGGGGTGGCTCGAGCAGTACTTC; CDR3: CASSPGQGWLEQYF
V: TRBV27; J: TRBJ2-7; size: NA; D: NA; DNA: TGTGCCAGCAGGTTGCTCGGGAGCTCCTACGAGCAGTACTTC; CDR3: CASRLLGSSYEQYF
V: TRBV11-3; J: TRBJ2-2; size: NA; D: TRBD1; DNA: TGTGCCAGCACCCCTTATACGGAAGGACAGGGGCACACCGGGGAGCTGTTTTTT; CDR3: CASTPYTEGQGHTGELFF
V: TRBV2; J: TRBJ2-7; size: NA; D: NA; DNA: TGTGCCAGCAGTGACCCAGATTACGAGCAGTACTTC; CDR3: CASSDPDYEQYF
V: TRBV7-7; J: TRBJ2-7; size: NA; D: NA; DNA: TGTGCTAGCAGCCCCGGGACATCCTACGAGCAGTACTTC; CDR3: CASSPGTSYEQYF
V: TRBV12-5; J: TRBJ1-5; size: NA; D: NA; DNA: TGTGCTAGTGGTTTGGTACATAGGGCGACCCAGGGCAATCAGCCCCAGCATTTT; CDR3: CASGLVHRATQGNQPQHF
V: TRBV2; J: TRBJ2-7; size: few; D: TRBD1; DNA: TGTGCCAGCAGCGACAGGGGGACACGCGAGCAGTACTTC; CDR3: CASSDRGTREQYF
V: TRBV9; J: TRBJ2-7; size: NA; D: NA; DNA: TGTGCCAGCAGCGTAGAAGTCGAGACAGTCTCCTACGAGCAGTACTTC; CDR3: CASSVEVETVSYEQYF
V: TRBV21-1; J: TRBJ1-4; size: once; D: NA; DNA: TGTGCCAGCAGCAAAGGGTCGGGTAAAAATGAAAAACTGTTTTTT; CDR3: CASSKGSGKNEKLFF
V: TRBV19; J: TRBJ1-6; size: NA; D: NA; DNA: TGTGCCAGTAGTATAGGCCGGGGGGCTGTCTCACCCCTCCACTTT; CDR3: CASSIGRGAVSPLHF
V: TRBV7-9; J: TRBJ1-2; size: NA; D: NA; DNA: TGTGCCAGCAGTCTAGCTAACTATGGCTACACCTTC; CDR3: CASSLANYGYTF
V: TRBV7-9; J: TRBJ2-2; size: NA; D: TRBD1; DNA: TGTGCCAGCAGCGCACCCGGGACAGGGGAGACCGGGGAGCTGTTTTTT; CDR3: CASSAPGTGETGELFF
V: TRBV5-6; J: TRBJ2-5; size: NA; D: NA; DNA: TGTGCCAGCAGCGGGGGGACGGGGGTGGAGACCCAGTACTTC; CDR3: CASSGGTGVETQYF
V: TRBV19; J: TRBJ1-5; size: few; D: NA; DNA: TGTGCCAGTAGTATGGGGTCGGGGAGATATAGCAATCAGCCCCAGCATTTT; CDR3: CASSMGSGRYSNQPQHF
V: TRBV6-5; J: TRBJ2-7; size: NA; D: NA; DNA: TGTGCCAGCAGCCCTACAGGCACATTTACCTACGAGCAGTACTTC; CDR3: CASSPTGTFTYEQYF